These 19 T cell receptor beta chains came from one sample sequenced in a study of cytomegalovirus exposure and HLA in healthy donors. The PCR contained 60 Vbeta and 13 Jbeta primers. TCRdb's copy holds only in-frame clones and misses some; the assay was immunoSEQ multiplex PCR. This table has 60,000 or so clones, 80% to 90% appearing once. The material sequenced was PBMCs. These receptors originate from a man between 25 and 39 years old in good health and CMV-seropositive.

The V gene is TRBV6-5, the J gene TRBJ2-1, with 12 bases matching TRBD2. The V gene end was trimmed by 6 bases and the J gene end by 3 bases; junction bases not matched to a gene: 3. CDR1 is MNHEY, CDR2 SVGAGI, per germline. The CDR3 length is 15 residues. DNA of the CDR3: TGTGCCAGCAGACCGGGACTAGCGGGCTACAATGAGCAGTTCTTC. This codes for CASRPGLAGYNEQFF.

V and J are TRBV10-3 and TRBJ1-1; D may be TRBD1 (5 bases). CDR3 size: 12 residues. Germline V lookup: CDR1 ENHRY, CDR2 SYGVKD. Trimming left V 10 bases short and J 4 bases short, with 13 bases between. Written as DNA, the CDR3 is TGTGCCACGGGAGGTGGGGGCACTGAAGCTTTCTTT. This codes for CATGGGGTEAFF.

The chain is built from TRBV6-5 and TRBJ1-6; D is ambiguous. Trimming took off 2 bases at V and 6 bases at J, with 5 bases between the two ends. The CDR3 extends over 13 amino acids. Germline CDR1 MNHEY, CDR2 SVGAGI. CDR3 residues: CASSYVSNSPLHF. The DNA of the CDR3 is TGTGCCAGCAGTTACGTCAGTAATTCACCCCTCCACTTT.

The table lists this clone with a count of one. The chain recombines TRBV28 with TRBJ1-5, with TRBD1 matching over 7 bases. V was clipped by 5 bases and J by 5 bases; unmatched bases: 3. CDR3 size: 13 residues. Per germline, CDR1 MDHEN and CDR2 SYDVKM. Here the CDR3 reads CASSQTGYQPQHF. The CDR3 DNA reads as TGTGCCAGCAGTCAGACAGGGTATCAGCCCCAGCATTTT.

The chain is built from TRBV7-9 and TRBJ2-1, with 9 bases matching TRBD1. The V gene's germline CDR1 is SEHNR and CDR2 FQNEAQ (reference sequence). V gave up 5 bases and J gave up 4 bases; unmatched junction bases: 9. The CDR3 is 16 residues long. CDR3 DNA sequence: TGTGCCAGCAGCCATTACGATGGGACAGGGTACAATGAGCAGTTCTTC. This sequence encodes CASSHYDGTGYNEQFF.

This rearrangement joins TRBV28 to TRBJ2-5; 7 nucleotides line up with TRBD2. Germline assignment: CDR1 MDHEN and CDR2 SYDVKM. The V and J ends lost 3 bases and 2 bases, in that order; junction bases with no gene match: 9. CDR3 size: 16 residues. The chain's CDR3 is CASSFPLRTSQETQYF. The DNA for the CDR3 is TGTGCCAGCAGTTTCCCTCTCAGGACTAGTCAAGAGACCCAGTACTTC.

This sequence joins TRBV7-9 and TRBJ2-1; 8 nucleotides line up with TRBD2. Trimming cost V 5 bases and J 1 base; bases outside gene matches: 7. The CDR3 is made up of 16 amino acids. Germline V gene sequence: CDR1 SEHNR, CDR2 FQNEAQ (reference sequence). Here the CDR3 reads CASSPKGGRSYNEQFF. As DNA, the CDR3 is TGTGCCAGCAGCCCCAAGGGCGGGAGGTCCTACAATGAGCAGTTCTTC.

The chain combines TRBV30 with TRBJ2-7; TRBD1 might be the D (6 bases). Trimming stripped 0 bases from V and 6 bases from J, with 12 bases between. Germline assignment: CDR1 GTSNPN and CDR2 SVGIG (reference sequence). CDR3 length: 13 amino acids. This chain's CDR3 is CAWSVQQGSEQYF. The CDR3 region has the DNA TGTGCCTGGAGTGTACAGCAGGGGTCCGAGCAGTACTTC.

The V call is TRBV5-4, the J call TRBJ2-7, with a possible D match to TRBD1 (6 bases). CDR3 length: 14 residues. Germline assignment: CDR1 SGHNT and CDR2 YYREEE (reference sequence). The V end lost 2 bases, the J end lost 5 bases, and 14 bases lay between the germline ends. CDR3 region: CASSLGTIVHEQYF. The CDR3 nucleotides are TGTGCCAGCAGCTTAGGGACAATTGTTCACGAGCAGTACTTC.

CDR3 residues: CASSRDSRPAEAFF. The CDR3 bases are TGTGCCAGCAGCCGGGACAGCCGCCCAGCTGAAGCTTTCTTT. The V and J genes are TRBV28 and TRBJ1-1; 7 bases are a match to TRBD1. There are 14 residues in the CDR3. Trimming cost V 6 bases and J 6 bases; bases outside gene matches: 10. The germline V gene has CDR1 MDHEN and CDR2 SYDVKM.

This clone appeared once. The J gene is TRBJ2-7, the V gene TRBV4-3; 8 nucleotides align to TRBD1. CDR3 length: 14 residues. CDR1 and CDR2 from the germline V gene are LGHNA and YSLEER. Trimming at V came to 2 bases and at J to 2 bases, leaving 2 bases not matched to a gene. In DNA, the CDR3 is TGCGCCAGCAGCCAACTACAGGGGGCCTACGAGCAGTACTTC. Amino acids: CASSQLQGAYEQYF.

The chain recombines TRBV27 with TRBJ2-1; 12 bases are shared with TRBD2. Looked up from germline, CDR1 is MNHEY and CDR2 is SMNVEV (reference sequence). V lost 0 bases, J lost 8 bases, and 8 bases stayed unmatched. The CDR3 extends over 17 amino acids. The DNA for the CDR3 is TGTGCCAGCAGTTTATCAACAAGACTAGCGGGAGTAGATGAGCAGTTCTTC. Encoded protein: CASSLSTRLAGVDEQFF.

This chain joins TRBV10-3 and TRBJ2-7; a weak D match, TRBD2 (5 bases). V lost 4 bases to trimming and J lost 5 bases, with 6 bases between them. The CDR3 is 11 amino acids. Germline V CDR1 and CDR2: ENHRY, SYGVKD. CDR3 coding DNA: TGTGCCATCAGTGCCGGGGACGAGCAGTACTTC. Its protein is CAISAGDEQYF.

V usage is TRBV9 and J usage is TRBJ2-1; 9 bases agree with TRBD2. Germline lookup yields CDR1 SGDLS and CDR2 YYNGEE. This CDR3 spans 16 amino acids. V was pared by 0 bases and J by 5 bases, with 6 bases of the junction left unmatched. DNA of the CDR3: TGTGCCAGCAGCGTAGCAGTGCTAGCGGGAAACAATGAGCAGTTCTTC. This codes for CASSVAVLAGNNEQFF.

V gene TRBV21-1 combines with J gene TRBJ1-1; the D call of TRBD1 is as the table states it, not checked on the DNA. TRBV21-1 has pseudogene status. CDR3 length: 16 residues. CDR3 coding DNA: TGTGCCAGCAGCAAAGCTCGAAGGGGGCGCGGGACTGAAGCTTTCTTT. This translates into CASSKARRGRGTEAFF.

The chain links TRBV6-1 to TRBJ2-1, with a possible D match to TRBD1 (6 bases). Germline CDR1 is MNHNS and CDR2 is SASEGT. The CDR3 runs 14 residues. Trimming took 4 bases from V and 7 from J, leaving 14 bases between them. This CDR3 is CASSVQGSGNEQFF. The DNA of the CDR3 is TGTGCCAGCAGTGTACAGGGCAGCGGTAATGAGCAGTTCTTC.

The chain links TRBV5-1 to TRBJ2-5; 8 bases agree with TRBD2. The length of the CDR3 is 17 residues. After removal of 0 bases from V and 1 base from J, the junction contained 8 bases not matched to a gene. From germline, CDR1 is SGHRS and CDR2 YFSETQ. The CDR3, as DNA: TGCGCCAGCAGCTTGGCCGAGACTAGCGTCTTCCAAGAGACCCAGTACTTC. Its translation is CASSLAETSVFQETQYF.

V gene TRBV10-1 combines with J gene TRBJ2-3; maybe TRBD2 (5 bases). Germline V lookup: CDR1 WNHNN, CDR2 SYGVQD (reference sequence). The CDR3 consists of 12 residues. V was trimmed by 2 bases and J by 5 bases, leaving 5 bases between them. The CDR3 coding sequence is TGCGCCAGCAGTGAGGCGGGAGATACGCAGTATTTT. This translates into CASSEAGDTQYF.

This chain connects TRBV5-1 to TRBJ2-7, with TRBD2 as a possible D gene (6 bases). The V end lost 4 bases, the J end lost 0 bases, and 14 bases lay between the germline ends. Germline lookup yields CDR1 SGHRS and CDR2 YFSETQ. The CDR3 loop spans 15 amino acids. The CDR3: CASSRGTDSSYEQYF. Here the CDR3 DNA reads TGCGCCAGCAGCCGAGGGACTGACAGCTCCTACGAGCAGTACTTC.